A selection of T cell receptor beta chains follows, all from one sample in a study of blood T cell repertoires in COVID-19. TCRdb keeps only in-frame clones here, not all; method: immunoSEQ multiplex PCR. The data contain around 34,000 clones, approximately 80% of them seen just once; the ten biggest clones take up roughly 14%. Sample: peripheral blood. Source of these receptors: a woman aged 70 to 79 with acute or convalescent COVID-19. Each CDR3 is given with its conserved first and last residue. A D gene is named only where the DNA matches it firmly. Size is omitted from some rows. Given values are once, few, many or a class for expanded clones.

CDR3nt	CDR3aa	v_gene	j_gene	abundance	d_gene
TGTGCCAGCAGCTTGGCCAGGGCAGGGGGACAGTACTTC	CASSLARAGGQYF	TRBV5-8	TRBJ2-7	-	TRBD1
TGTGCCAGCAGTCACACTAGCGGGAGCCCCGGAGAGCAGTTCTTC	CASSHTSGSPGEQFF	TRBV7-9	TRBJ2-1	-	TRBD2
TGTGCCAGCACCCCATCGACGGGTAACTATGGCTACACCTTC	CASTPSTGNYGYTF	TRBV27	TRBJ1-2	-	-
TGCGCCAGCAGTGATGGACAGGGTTGGACTGAAGCTTTCTTT	CASSDGQGWTEAFF	TRBV10-1	TRBJ1-1	few	TRBD1
TGTGCCAGTAGTATAGGGCAGGGGGTGCGGAACACTGAAGCTTTCTTT	CASSIGQGVRNTEAFF	TRBV19	TRBJ1-1	once	TRBD1
TGTGCCACCAGCAGAGATGGGAGGGGAGCTAACTATGGCTACACCTTC	CATSRDGRGANYGYTF	TRBV15	TRBJ1-2	-	-
TGTGCCAGCAGTTCCCTCGCCGGGGTTGGGACTGAAGCTTTCTTT	CASSSLAGVGTEAFF	TRBV27	TRBJ1-1	once	-
TGCGCCAGCAGGGCCGGGACTAGCACAGATACGCAGTATTTT	CASRAGTSTDTQYF	TRBV10-2	TRBJ2-3	-	-
TGCAGCGTTGGGGTATGGCGGGGGAACCAAGAGACCCAGTACTTC	CSVGVWRGNQETQYF	TRBV29-1	TRBJ2-5	once	TRBD2
TGTGCCAGCAGCTTAGGAGGAGCGGGGGCCGTCTACGAGCAGTACTTC	CASSLGGAGAVYEQYF	TRBV7-8	TRBJ2-7	-	TRBD2
TGTGCCAGCAGCTCGTACAGAGAGGGCACCATATATTTT	CASSSYREGTIYF	TRBV7-6	TRBJ1-3	few	-
TGTGCCAGCTCGACGGGGGAACGATTTAATTCACCCCTCCACTTT	CASSTGERFNSPLHF	TRBV5-6	TRBJ1-6	-	-
TGCGCCAGCAGCCACACCGGGACAGCCAACTATGGCTACACCTTC	CASSHTGTANYGYTF	TRBV5-1	TRBJ1-2	-	TRBD1
TGCGCCAGCAGTCAATGGCCGGGAGGGGGAGGCAATGAGCAGTTCTTC	CASSQWPGGGGNEQFF	TRBV23-1	TRBJ2-1	-	TRBD2
TGTGCCAGCAGAGCTGGGACAGGGGGCGTCAACTATGGCTACACCTTC	CASRAGTGGVNYGYTF	TRBV7-9	TRBJ1-2	few	TRBD1
TGCGCCAGCAGCCAAGCAGGAACGGCGTCACCCCTCCACTTT	CASSQAGTASPLHF	TRBV4-1	TRBJ1-6	-	-
TGTGCCAGCTCACGAGACTTCAGCTCCTACGAGCAGTACTTC	CASSRDFSSYEQYF	TRBV18	TRBJ2-7	-	-
TGTGCCAGCAGTGAATGGCACGGGAGCTCCTACGAGCAGTACTTC	CASSEWHGSSYEQYF	TRBV6-1	TRBJ2-7	once	-
TGTGCCAGCAGTTTGCGGTACAATCAGCCCCAGCATTTT	CASSLRYNQPQHF	TRBV6-5	TRBJ1-5	-	-
TGTGCCAGCAGCTTAGGCGGTAGCCACGAGCAGTACTTC	CASSLGGSHEQYF	TRBV7-9	TRBJ2-7	-	-
TGTGCCAGCAGCCGTTCAGTGGCGACTAGTTTCTCCTACGAGCAGTACTTC	CASSRSVATSFSYEQYF	TRBV3-1/TRBV3-2	TRBJ2-7	-	-
TGTGCCAGCAGCTTAGGACTAGCGGGATCGAGGATAAATGAGCAGTTCTTC	CASSLGLAGSRINEQFF	TRBV13	TRBJ2-1	few	TRBD2
TGTGCCAGCTCACCACCGGTGCCGGGGGCCTACGAGCAGTACTTC	CASSPPVPGAYEQYF	TRBV18	TRBJ2-7	-	-
TGTGCCAGCAGTACGACAGCGGGGGCGGCCAAAAACATTCAGTACTTC	CASSTTAGAAKNIQYF	TRBV27	TRBJ2-4	-	TRBD2
TGTGCCAGCAGCTCCCAGAGGGACAGGGTTCCCTCTGGGGCCAACGTCCTGACTTTC	CASSSQRDRVPSGANVLTF	TRBV11-2	TRBJ2-6	-	TRBD1
TGTGCCAGCAGTATCAACAGGGGGCTGGGTCAGCCCCAGCATTTT	CASSINRGLGQPQHF	TRBV6-5	TRBJ1-5	-	TRBD1
TGTGCCAGTAGTATGGGCGTGGGAGATACGCAGTATTTT	CASSMGVGDTQYF	TRBV19	TRBJ2-3	-	-
TGTGCCATCAGAGGGGAACAGGGCACAGATACGCAGTATTTT	CAIRGEQGTDTQYF	TRBV10-3	TRBJ2-3	few	-
TGTGCCAGCAGCGCCAGGGGGGTGAATCAGCCCCAGCATTTT	CASSARGVNQPQHF	TRBV11-2	TRBJ1-5	once	TRBD1